This TCR beta chain was obtained from a study of blood T cell repertoires in COVID-19. TCRdb's copy holds only in-frame clones and misses some; the assay was immunoSEQ multiplex PCR. The sample includes some 200,000 clones, roughly 80% of them seen just once. The ends lost 0 bases at V and 6 bases at J; junction bases unmatched: 9. The CDR3 runs 17 residues. The germline V gene encodes CDR1 SGHNT and CDR2 YYREEE (reference sequence). The clonotype was recovered from a woman over 75 with COVID-19, enrolled during active disease. Sequencing was done on a sample of peripheral blood. V gene TRBV5-4 combines with J gene TRBJ2-2, with 9 bases that match TRBD2. DNA of the CDR3: TGTGCCAGCAGCTTGGCTGGCGCGGGGGGGCAACCCGGGGAGCTGTTTTTT. It codes for CASSLAGAGGQPGELFF. The full variable domain, its missing parts supplied by reference TRBV5-4 and TRBJ2-2, is ETGVTQSPTHLIKTRGQQVTLRCSSQSGHNTVSWYQQALGQGPQFIFQYYREEENGRGNFPPRFSGLQFPNYSSELNVNALELDDSALYLCASSLAGAGGQPGELFFGEGSRLTVL.